Listed below are T cell receptor beta chains from one sample, sequenced in a study of T cell repertoires in cytomegalovirus infection. TCRdb processed the reads anew with MiXCR; each CDR3 protein has one entry. The sample lists a few hundred thousand distinct CDR3 sequences; 17% were seen once. Sequencing was performed on PBMCs. Receptors were obtained from a human donor in good health (CMV status not recorded). Some clones in this sample may be carry-over from other donors' samples. The CDR3 runs from the conserved cysteine through the conserved F or W. D genes are given only for firm matches. Where a row states a size, it is once, few, many or the class of an expanded clone; other rows omit it.

V,J,D,size,DNA,CDR3
TRBV20-1,TRBJ1-6,TRBD1,-,TGCAGTGCTCCCGAACAGGGGGATTCACCCCTCCACTTT,CSAPEQGDSPLHF
TRBV12-3/TRBV12-4,TRBJ2-7,-,few,TGTGCCAGCAGTTTTCGGGTAGTGTACGAGCAGTACTTC,CASSFRVVYEQYF
TRBV4-3,TRBJ2-3,TRBD2,-,TGCGCCAGCAGCCAGGCCGGGACTAGCGGGAGCACAGATACGCAGTATTTT,CASSQAGTSGSTDTQYF
TRBV6-5,TRBJ2-7,-,few,TGTGCCAGCAGTTACTCTGCCCAGGGAATTCACGAGCAGTACTTC,CASSYSAQGIHEQYF
TRBV5-5,TRBJ1-5,TRBD1,-,TGTGCCAGCAGCGACGGGACAGGTATTCAGCCCCAGCATTTT,CASSDGTGIQPQHF
TRBV5-4,TRBJ1-2,-,few,TGTGCCAGCAGCTTGGCAGGGGATAGTTCCTACACCTTC,CASSLAGDSSYTF
TRBV28,TRBJ1-4,-,many,TGTGCCAGCACCGAAGGGCAGGGGCGAGAGAAACTGTTTTTT,CASTEGQGREKLFF
TRBV7-2,TRBJ1-5,-,many,TGTGCCAGCAGCTACTGGAAGGATCAGCCCCAGCATTTT,CASSYWKDQPQHF
TRBV27,TRBJ1-1,TRBD1,many,TGTGCCAGCAGTCAGACAGGGGGCGCTGAAGCTTTCTTT,CASSQTGGAEAFF
TRBV10-3,TRBJ2-1,TRBD2,many,TGTGCCATCAGTGTAGGACTAGCGGGGGGGCCTGGTGAGCAGTTCTTC,CAISVGLAGGPGEQFF
TRBV7-9,TRBJ1-2,-,-,TGTGCCAGCAAACTGGGGAACGACTATGGCTACACCTTC,CASKLGNDYGYTF
TRBV7-2,TRBJ1-2,TRBD1,few,TGTGCCAGCAGCACGAGGACAGGCTATGGCTACACCTTC,CASSTRTGYGYTF
TRBV6-2/TRBV6-3,TRBJ2-7,TRBD1,-,TGTGCCAGCAGTCAGGAGCGGGGACAGGGGATCTACGAGCAGTACTTC,CASSQERGQGIYEQYF
TRBV6-1,TRBJ1-3,-,many,TGTGCCAGCAGTCCAAGGTTGGGGGAGTCTTCTGGAAACACCATATATTTT,CASSPRLGESSGNTIYF
TRBV20-1,TRBJ1-4,-,-,TGCAGTGCTAGGGACCCTCGGGAAAAACTGTTTTTT,CSARDPREKLFF
TRBV27,TRBJ2-7,-,few,TGTGCCAGCAGCAGCGCGTGGGGAAGGGTCTACGAGCAGTACTTC,CASSSAWGRVYEQYF
TRBV7-9,TRBJ2-3,-,-,TGTGCCAGCAGCTCTCCACAAACTCAATTCCGCACAGATACGCAGTATTTT,CASSSPQTQFRTDTQYF
TRBV7-2,TRBJ2-5,TRBD2,few,TGTGCCAGCAGCTTAGGGACTAGCGGGACCTTTCAAGAGACCCAGTACTTC,CASSLGTSGTFQETQYF
TRBV5-4,TRBJ2-3,-,-,TGTGCCAGCAGCTGGGGCTATCAGACCACAGATACGCAGTATTTT,CASSWGYQTTDTQYF
TRBV11-1,TRBJ2-3,-,few,TGTGCCAGCAGCTTAGGAATAGCAGATACGCAGTATTTT,CASSLGIADTQYF
TRBV27,TRBJ2-7,-,once,TGTGCCAGCAGCCACGGGGTGGAGCAGTACTTC,CASSHGVEQYF
TRBV5-4,TRBJ2-3,-,many,TGTGCCAGCACCCCCCGGGAGAGTACAGATACGCAGTATTTT,CASTPRESTDTQYF
TRBV7-9,TRBJ2-7,-,-,TGTGCCAGCAGAAACGGCCCCTACGAGCAGTACTTC,CASRNGPYEQYF
TRBV6-1,TRBJ2-3,-,few,TGTGCCAGCAGTTATAGCCACCAGATGCACACAGATACGCAGTATTTT,CASSYSHQMHTDTQYF
TRBV4-3,TRBJ1-6,TRBD1,few,TGCGCCAGCAGCCACTCCGGGACAGTCAATTCACCCCTCCACTTT,CASSHSGTVNSPLHF
TRBV6-1,TRBJ2-5,TRBD1,-,TGTGCCAGCAGGGACCTAGGGGGCATCGGACAGACCCAGTACTTC,CASRDLGGIGQTQYF
TRBV7-2,TRBJ1-2,-,many,TGTGCCAGCAGCTCGGGGACACCTCGCCTCGGCTACACCTTC,CASSSGTPRLGYTF
TRBV5-1,TRBJ2-5,TRBD2,few,TGCGCCAGCAGCTTGGGGACTAGCGGGGAAGACCAAGAGACCCAGTACTTC,CASSLGTSGEDQETQYF
TRBV7-6,TRBJ1-1,-,many,TGTGCCAGCAGCTTAGGAACTCTACTGGGCACTGAAGCTTTCTTT,CASSLGTLLGTEAFF
TRBV20-1,TRBJ1-4,-,few,TGCAGTGCTAGAGGTCGGGAGGGCGATGAAAAACTGTTTTTT,CSARGREGDEKLFF
TRBV20-1,TRBJ2-1,TRBD2,-,TGCAGTGCTAGAGACCCAGGACTAGCTTCCGAGCAGTTCTTC,CSARDPGLASEQFF
TRBV6-5,TRBJ1-5,-,few,TGTGCCAGCAGCCAGGACTCCCTCAATCAGCCCCAGCATTTT,CASSQDSLNQPQHF
TRBV7-7,TRBJ2-7,-,many,TGTGCTAGCAGCCCCACCGTGAGGTCCTCCTACGAGCAGTACTTC,CASSPTVRSSYEQYF
TRBV6-2/TRBV6-3,TRBJ2-5,-,few,TGTGCCAGCGGACTAACAGGAGCCCAAGAGACCCAGTACTTC,CASGLTGAQETQYF
TRBV6-2/TRBV6-3,TRBJ2-3,TRBD2,few,TGTGCCAGCAGCCCCGGGGGGGGGTCAGATACGCAGTATTTT,CASSPGGGSDTQYF
TRBV12-3/TRBV12-4,TRBJ2-3,-,-,TGTGCCAGCAGACCTACTGGGACCGGGGTAGATACGCAGTATTTT,CASRPTGTGVDTQYF
TRBV20-1,TRBJ1-1,-,few,TGCAGGCCCGGAAGGAGGGTTAACACTGAAGCTTTCTTT,CRPGRRVNTEAFF
TRBV7-2,TRBJ2-2,-,many,TGTGCCAGCAGCTTAGGCTCCGGAAAAATCCATGCCGGGGAGCTGTTTTTT,CASSLGSGKIHAGELFF
TRBV12-3/TRBV12-4,TRBJ2-7,TRBD1,many,TGTGCCAGCAGCAAGGACAGGGAACCCAACGAGCAGTACTTC,CASSKDREPNEQYF